This T cell receptor (beta chain) originates from a study of blood T cells in healthy people across ages. Study conclusions and caveats: Estimates of diversity drawn from one million T cells were considered underestimates.

CDR1 and CDR2 (germline): DFQATT, SNEGSKA (reference sequence). The CDR3 extends over 16 amino acids. V was clipped by 2 bases and J by 1 base; unmatched bases: 7. The second PCR ran roughly 7 to 11 cycles with a sample-barcoded 5' primer and J-beta primers. Researchers report that a template-switch adaptor with 12 random nucleotides tagged each cDNA molecule. TCRdb re-called the 5' RACE reads with MiXCR, one entry per CDR3 protein. The sample consists of about 730,000 distinct CDR3 sequences, roughly 45% of them appearing once. As for this clonotype: The antigen remains unidentified.

This sequence was found in a woman aged 55-70 years in good health. The chain recombines TRBV20-1 with TRBJ2-1; 8 bases agree with TRBD1. The sample taken for sequencing was blood. CDR3: CSARKGQGTSYNEQFF. CDR3 coding DNA: TGCAGTGCTAGAAAAGGACAGGGAACTTCCTACAATGAGCAGTTCTTC.